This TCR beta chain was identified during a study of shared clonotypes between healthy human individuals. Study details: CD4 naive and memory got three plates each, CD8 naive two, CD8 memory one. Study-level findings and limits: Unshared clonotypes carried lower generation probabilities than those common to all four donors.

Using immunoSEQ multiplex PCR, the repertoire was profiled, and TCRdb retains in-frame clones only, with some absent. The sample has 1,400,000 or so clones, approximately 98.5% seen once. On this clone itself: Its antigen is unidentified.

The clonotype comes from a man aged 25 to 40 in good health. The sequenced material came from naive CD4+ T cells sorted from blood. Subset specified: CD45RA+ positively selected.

CDR3 sequence (DNA): TGTGCCAGCAGTGAACGTTGGGGGGGCAGGAGCTATGGCTACACCTTC. This codes for CASSERWGGRSYGYTF. The chain employs TRBV6-1 and TRBJ1-2; tentative D call: TRBD1 (6 bases). From germline, CDR1 is MNHNS and CDR2 SASEGT. V gave up 2 bases and J gave up 4 bases, with 17 bases separating them. There are 16 residues in the CDR3.